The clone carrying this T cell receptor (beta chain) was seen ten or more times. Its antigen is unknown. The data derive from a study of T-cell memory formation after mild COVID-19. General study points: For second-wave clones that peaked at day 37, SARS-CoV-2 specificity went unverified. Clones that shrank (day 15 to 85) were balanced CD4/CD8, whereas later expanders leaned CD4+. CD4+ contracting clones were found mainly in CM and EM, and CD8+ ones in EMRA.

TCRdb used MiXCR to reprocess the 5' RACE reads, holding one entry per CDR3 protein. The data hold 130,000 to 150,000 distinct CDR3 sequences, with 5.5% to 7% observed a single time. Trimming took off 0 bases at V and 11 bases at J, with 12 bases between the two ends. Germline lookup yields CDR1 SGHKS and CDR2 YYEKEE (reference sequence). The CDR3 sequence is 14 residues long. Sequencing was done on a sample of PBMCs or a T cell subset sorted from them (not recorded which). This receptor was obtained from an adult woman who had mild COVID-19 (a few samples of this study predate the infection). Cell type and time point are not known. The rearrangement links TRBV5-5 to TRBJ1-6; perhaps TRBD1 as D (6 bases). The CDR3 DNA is TGTGCCAGCAGCTTGGACCAGGGGCTGCCACCCCTCCACTTT. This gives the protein CASSLDQGLPPLHF.